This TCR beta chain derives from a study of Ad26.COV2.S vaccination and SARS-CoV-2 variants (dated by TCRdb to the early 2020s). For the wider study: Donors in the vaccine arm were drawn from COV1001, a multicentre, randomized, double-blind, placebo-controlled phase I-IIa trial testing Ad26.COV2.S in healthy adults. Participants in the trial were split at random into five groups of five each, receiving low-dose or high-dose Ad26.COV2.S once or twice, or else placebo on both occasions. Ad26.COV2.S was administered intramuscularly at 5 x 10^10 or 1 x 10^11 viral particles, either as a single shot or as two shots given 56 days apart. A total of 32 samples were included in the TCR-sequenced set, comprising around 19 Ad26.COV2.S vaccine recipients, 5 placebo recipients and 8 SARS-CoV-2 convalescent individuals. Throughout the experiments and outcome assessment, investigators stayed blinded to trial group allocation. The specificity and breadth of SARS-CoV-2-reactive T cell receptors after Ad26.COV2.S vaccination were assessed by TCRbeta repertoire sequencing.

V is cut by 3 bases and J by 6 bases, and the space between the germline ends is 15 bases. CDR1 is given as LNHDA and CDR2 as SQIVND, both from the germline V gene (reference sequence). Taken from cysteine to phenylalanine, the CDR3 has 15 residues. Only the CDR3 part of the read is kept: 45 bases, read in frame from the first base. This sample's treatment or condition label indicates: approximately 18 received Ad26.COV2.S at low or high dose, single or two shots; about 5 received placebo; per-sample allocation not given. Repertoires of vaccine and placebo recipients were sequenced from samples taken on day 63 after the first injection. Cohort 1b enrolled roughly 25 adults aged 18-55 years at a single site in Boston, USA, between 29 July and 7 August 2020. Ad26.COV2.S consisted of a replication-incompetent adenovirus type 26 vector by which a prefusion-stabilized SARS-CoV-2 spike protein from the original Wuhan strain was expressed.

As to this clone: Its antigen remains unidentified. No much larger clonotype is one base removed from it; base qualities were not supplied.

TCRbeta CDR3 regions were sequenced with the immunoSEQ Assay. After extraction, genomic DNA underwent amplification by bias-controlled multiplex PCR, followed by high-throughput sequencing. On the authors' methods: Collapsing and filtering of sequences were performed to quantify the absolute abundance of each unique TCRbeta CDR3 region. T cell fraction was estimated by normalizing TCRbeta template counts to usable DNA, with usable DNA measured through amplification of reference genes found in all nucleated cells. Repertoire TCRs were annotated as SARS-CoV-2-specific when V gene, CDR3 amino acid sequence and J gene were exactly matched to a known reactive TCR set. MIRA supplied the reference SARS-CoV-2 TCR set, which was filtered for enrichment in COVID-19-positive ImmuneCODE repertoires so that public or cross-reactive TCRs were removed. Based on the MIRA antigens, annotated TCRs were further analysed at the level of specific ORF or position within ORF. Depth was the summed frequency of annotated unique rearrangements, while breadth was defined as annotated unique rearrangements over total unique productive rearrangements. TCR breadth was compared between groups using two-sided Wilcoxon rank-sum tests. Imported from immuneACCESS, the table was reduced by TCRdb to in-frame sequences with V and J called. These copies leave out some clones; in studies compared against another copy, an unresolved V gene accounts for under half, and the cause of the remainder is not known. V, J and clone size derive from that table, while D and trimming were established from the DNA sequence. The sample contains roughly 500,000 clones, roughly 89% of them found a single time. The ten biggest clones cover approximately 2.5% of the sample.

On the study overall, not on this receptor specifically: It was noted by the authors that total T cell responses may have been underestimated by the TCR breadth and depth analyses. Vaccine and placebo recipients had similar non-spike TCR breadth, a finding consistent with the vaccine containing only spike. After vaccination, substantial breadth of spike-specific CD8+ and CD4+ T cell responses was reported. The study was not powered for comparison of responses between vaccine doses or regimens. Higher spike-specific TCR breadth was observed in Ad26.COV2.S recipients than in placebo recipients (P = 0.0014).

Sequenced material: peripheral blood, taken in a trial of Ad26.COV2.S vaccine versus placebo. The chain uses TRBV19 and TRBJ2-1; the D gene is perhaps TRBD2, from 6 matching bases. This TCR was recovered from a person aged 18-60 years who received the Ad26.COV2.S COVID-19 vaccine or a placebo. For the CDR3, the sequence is CASSIRGTRFNEQFF. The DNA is TGTGCCAGTAGTATCCGCGGGACGCGCTTCAATGAGCAGTTCTTC.